The clone carrying this T cell receptor beta chain was counted many times. Its target is not known. J was trimmed by 6 bases and V by 4 bases; bases with no gene match: 8. The CDR3 is 15 amino acids. Germline lookup yields CDR1 WSHSY and CDR2 SAAADI. RNA transcripts provided the source from which TCR beta CDR3 regions were amplified. The primer set for the first-round RT-PCR of the TCR CDR3 was HTBI. One entry per CDR3 protein results from TCRdb running MiXCR on the multiplex PCR reads. The sample records 660,000 or so distinct CDR3 sequences, roughly 45% being singletons. The data derive from a study of T cells in Graves' hyperthyroidism and ophthalmopathy. Findings and limits, study-wide: Blood shared most expanded thyroid clonotypes above 0.001.

The receptor was isolated from an adult man with Graves' disease, either hyperthyroidism or ophthalmopathy (not recorded which). The chain is built from TRBV10-2 and TRBJ1-4; TRBD1 aligns across 7 bases. Sequencing was carried out using peripheral blood or thyroid tissue (not recorded which). The CDR3 nucleotides read TGCGCCAGCAGTGGGGGACAGCCCCTAGATGAAAAACTGTTTTTT. Translating gives CASSGGQPLDEKLFF.